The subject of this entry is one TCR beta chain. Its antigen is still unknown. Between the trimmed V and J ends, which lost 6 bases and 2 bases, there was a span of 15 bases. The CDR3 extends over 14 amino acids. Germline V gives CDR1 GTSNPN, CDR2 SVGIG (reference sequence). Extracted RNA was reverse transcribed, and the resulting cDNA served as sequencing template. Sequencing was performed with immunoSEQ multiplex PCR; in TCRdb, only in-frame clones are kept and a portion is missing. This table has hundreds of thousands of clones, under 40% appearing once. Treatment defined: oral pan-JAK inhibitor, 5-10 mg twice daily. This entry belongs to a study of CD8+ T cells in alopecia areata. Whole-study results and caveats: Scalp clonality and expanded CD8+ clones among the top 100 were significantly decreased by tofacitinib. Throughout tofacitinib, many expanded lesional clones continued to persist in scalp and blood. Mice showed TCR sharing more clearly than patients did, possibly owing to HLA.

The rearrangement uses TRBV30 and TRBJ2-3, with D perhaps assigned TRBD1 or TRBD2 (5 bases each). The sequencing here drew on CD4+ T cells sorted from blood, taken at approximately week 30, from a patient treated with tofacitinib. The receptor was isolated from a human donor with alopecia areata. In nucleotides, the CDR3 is TGTGCCTGCGGAAAGGGACGGATCACAGATACGCAGTATTTT. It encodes CACGKGRITDTQYF. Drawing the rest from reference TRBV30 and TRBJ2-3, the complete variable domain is SQTIHQWPATLVQPVGSPLSLECTVEGTSNPNLYWYRQAAGRGLQLLFYSVGIGQISSEVPQNLSASRPQDRQFILSSKKLLLSDSGFYLCACGKGRITDTQYFGPGTRLTVL.